This T cell receptor (beta chain) was identified during a study of cytomegalovirus exposure and HLA in healthy donors. The study, taken as a whole, reports: About 87% or about 30% of the time was how often most TCR beta V segments were productive, according to an earlier analysis.

PCR primers comprised 60 Vbeta and 13 Jbeta primers. This table comes from immunoSEQ multiplex PCR, and its TCRdb copy is limited to in-frame clones, with some not included. The data hold more than 100,000 clones, with about 85% observed a single time. Trimming took off 6 bases at V and 0 bases at J, with 15 bases between the two ends. Germline V gives CDR1 SGHRS, CDR2 YFSETQ. The CDR3 consists of 16 residues. To note about this clone: Antigen: not known.

The sample taken for sequencing was PBMCs. J is TRBJ2-2 and V is TRBV5-1, with a tentative D call TRBD1 (5 bases). The sequence was obtained from a man in his fifties or sixties in good health and CMV-seronegative. CDR3 loop: CASTQRETANTGELFF. CDR3 nucleotides: TGCGCCAGCACTCAAAGAGAGACAGCGAACACCGGGGAGCTGTTTTTT.